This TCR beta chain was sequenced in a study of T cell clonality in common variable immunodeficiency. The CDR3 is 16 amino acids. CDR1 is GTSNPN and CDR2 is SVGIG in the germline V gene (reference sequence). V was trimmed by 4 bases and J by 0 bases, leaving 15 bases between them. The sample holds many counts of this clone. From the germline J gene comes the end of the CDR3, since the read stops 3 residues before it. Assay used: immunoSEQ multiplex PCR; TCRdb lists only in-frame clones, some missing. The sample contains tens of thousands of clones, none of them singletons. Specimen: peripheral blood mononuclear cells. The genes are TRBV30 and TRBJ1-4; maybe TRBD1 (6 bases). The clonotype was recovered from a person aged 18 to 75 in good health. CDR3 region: CAWTRGRGATNEKLFF. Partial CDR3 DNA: TGTGCCTGGACGCGGGGGCGCGGGGCAACTAATGAAAAA.